These 14 T cell receptor beta chains originate from one sample sequenced in a study of cytotoxic CD8 clonotypes in ibrutinib-treated CLL. Only in-frame clones appear in the TCRdb table, and some are missing; sequencing was by immunoSEQ multiplex PCR. The sample has some 150,000 clones; 70% to 85% are singletons. Specimen: PBMCs, collected after 12 months of ibrutinib treatment. Every receptor here comes from a human donor with chronic lymphocytic leukemia.

The rearrangement links TRBV19 to TRBJ1-5; TRBD1 matches at 8 bases. Unmatched junction bases numbered 18, after V lost 4 bases and J lost 7 bases. The germline V gene has CDR1 LNHDA and CDR2 SQIVND (reference sequence). CDR3 length equals 18 residues. The chain's CDR3 is CASSRSTSRGLSRQPQHF. CDR3 bases: TGTGCCAGTAGTAGGTCGACGAGCAGGGGGCTAAGTAGGCAGCCCCAGCATTTT.

V is TRBV28 and J is TRBJ2-1; 11 bases align to TRBD2. Germline V gene lookup returns CDR1 MDHEN and CDR2 SYDVKM. The J segment lost 7 bases and the V segment lost 5 bases, leaving 4 bases of the junction unmatched. CDR3 size: 14 residues. This CDR3 is CASSRLAGRNEQFF. In DNA, the CDR3 is TGTGCCAGCAGTCGACTAGCGGGAAGAAATGAGCAGTTCTTC.

The rearrangement joins TRBV6-5 to TRBJ1-5; D uncertain. From germline, CDR1 is MNHEY and CDR2 SVGAGI. V gave up 6 bases and J gave up 11 bases, with 17 bases separating them. The length of the CDR3 is 13 residues. The chain's CDR3 is CASSTGRLGAQHF. CDR3 bases: TGTGCCAGCAGCACCGGACGGCTCGGAGCCCAGCATTTT.

This sequence joins TRBV6-5 and TRBJ2-7; the D is unclear. The CDR3 has 14 amino acids. CDR1 and CDR2 (germline): MNHEY, SVGAGI. Trimming removed 2 bases at V and 1 base at J, with 9 bases between. The CDR3 DNA reads TGTGCCAGCAGTTACGTCCGGCTATCCTACGAGCAGTACTTC. Protein product: CASSYVRLSYEQYF.

The V gene is TRBV20-1, the J gene TRBJ2-5; D ambiguous. V was clipped by 5 bases and J by 5 bases, with 6 bases between them. The V gene's germline CDR1 is DFQATT and CDR2 SNEGSKA (reference sequence). The CDR3 contains 10 residues. Written as DNA, the CDR3 is TGCAGTGCTGTTGGGGAGACCCAGTACTTC. Translating it yields CSAVGETQYF.

This chain uses TRBV7-9 with TRBJ1-4, with 7 bases aligning to TRBD1. From germline, CDR1 is SEHNR and CDR2 FQNEAQ (reference sequence). The CDR3 spans 15 residues. The V gene end was trimmed by 5 bases and the J gene end by 4 bases; junction bases not matched to a gene: 7. In nucleotides, the CDR3 is TGTGCCAGCAGCCTCCGGGACAGTCTTAATGAAAAACTGTTTTTT. Residues: CASSLRDSLNEKLFF.

V usage is TRBV5-5 and J usage is TRBJ2-3, with TRBD2 identical over 12 bases. Unmatched junction bases numbered 0, after V lost 1 base and J lost 3 bases. Germline CDR1 reads SGHKS; CDR2 reads YYEKEE (reference sequence). The CDR3 is 15 residues long. As DNA, the CDR3 is TGTGCCAGCAGCTTGCTAGCGGGAGGGACAGATACGCAGTATTTT. It translates to CASSLLAGGTDTQYF.

V gene TRBV7-3 combines with J gene TRBJ2-2; D possibly corresponds to TRBD1 (6 bases). Trimming removed 5 bases from V and 4 bases from J, with 11 bases in between. There are 14 residues in the CDR3. Per the germline V gene, CDR1 is SGHTA and CDR2 is FQGTGA. For the CDR3, the DNA is TGTGCCAGCAGCCAACAGGGTACCACCGGGGAGCTGTTTTTT. As protein: CASSQQGTTGELFF. The full variable domain, rest sourced from reference TRBV7-3 and TRBJ2-2, is GAGVSQTPSNKVTEKGKYVELRCDPISGHTALYWYRQSLGQGPEFLIYFQGTGAADDSGLPNDRFFAVRPEGSVSTLKIQRTERGDSAVYLCASSQQGTTGELFFGEGSRLTVL.

In its sample, this clone was seen many times. This rearrangement joins TRBV9 to TRBJ2-2; a weak D match, TRBD2 (7 bases). CDR1 is SGDLS and CDR2 is YYNGEE in the germline V gene. Trimming removed 4 bases at V and 0 bases at J, with 19 bases between. This CDR3 region has 18 residues. DNA for the CDR3: TGTGCCAGCAGCCCAATCCCGGGGGAGGGGGCGAACACCGGGGAGCTGTTTTTT. Protein: CASSPIPGEGANTGELFF.

Only a few counts were recorded for this clone. The chain joins TRBV7-2 to TRBJ2-7, with 7 bases that match TRBD1. The CDR3 length is 14 residues. Germline CDR1 is SGHTA and CDR2 is FQGNSA. V shed 5 bases, J shed 2 bases, and the junction held 6 bases outside the gene matches. This chain's CDR3 is CASSLWTGAYEQYF. The DNA for the CDR3 is TGTGCCAGCAGCCTCTGGACAGGCGCCTACGAGCAGTACTTC.

A single count supports this clone. The rearrangement uses TRBV7-2 and TRBJ2-7; a weak D match, TRBD1 (5 bases). Germline V gives CDR1 SGHTA, CDR2 FQGNSA. The V end lost 2 bases, the J end lost 2 bases, and 10 bases lay between the germline ends. This CDR3 is built from 14 residues. CDR3: CASSLFQGTYEQYF. CDR3 bases: TGTGCCAGCAGCTTATTTCAGGGTACCTACGAGCAGTACTTC.

The chain links TRBV29-1 to TRBJ2-3; a possible D gene is TRBD1 (6 bases). There are 15 residues in the CDR3. The germline gives CDR1 SQVTM, CDR2 ANQGSEA. V was cut by 4 bases and J by 2 bases, with 16 bases left in between. This chain's CDR3 is CSVGEQRTDTDTQYF. The CDR3 bases are TGCAGCGTTGGGGAACAACGGACAGACACAGATACGCAGTATTTT.

This chain connects TRBV4-2 to TRBJ2-7; D perhaps matches TRBD2 (6 bases). This CDR3 has 18 residues. V was shortened by 1 base and J by 0 bases, with 19 bases between the two germline ends. Germline V gene sequence: CDR1 LGHNA, CDR2 YNFKEQ. The CDR3 bases are TGTGCCAGCAGCCAAGTTATACCGGGACTCGCCCGCTCCTACGAGCAGTACTTC. It codes for CASSQVIPGLARSYEQYF.

Judged by abundance, this clone is medium-sized. J is TRBJ2-1 and V is TRBV13; D is possibly TRBD1 (5 bases). The germline V and J ends were trimmed by 8 bases and 6 bases, with 11 bases remaining between them. The germline gives CDR1 PRHDT, CDR2 FYEKMQ (reference sequence). This CDR3 comprises 12 residues. The CDR3 nucleotides are TGTGCCAGCTGTACAGGCAGCAATGAGCAGTTCTTC. Its translation is CASCTGSNEQFF.